These T cell receptor beta chains were read from a single sample in a study of cytomegalovirus exposure and HLA in healthy donors. Sequencing was performed with immunoSEQ multiplex PCR; in TCRdb, only in-frame clones are kept and a portion is missing. The listing records over 25,000 clones. Sequenced input: PBMCs. All receptors derive from a man aged 30-40 years in good health and CMV-seronegative. Each CDR3 is given with its conserved first and last residue. D genes are given only for firm matches.

CDR3 DNA	CDR3 protein	D gene	V gene	J gene
TGTGCCAGCGGACTAGCGGGAGTTCAGGCCTACAATGAGCAGTTCTTC	CASGLAGVQAYNEQFF	TRBD2	TRBV28	TRBJ2-1
TGTGCCAGCAGCCTAGGAGATAGCGGGAGCGCAAATGAGCAGTTCTTC	CASSLGDSGSANEQFF	TRBD2	TRBV11-3	TRBJ2-1
TGTGCCAGCAGCTGGAAGGGGCCGGGGGGTTCACCCCTCCACTTT	CASSWKGPGGSPLHF	-	TRBV7-2	TRBJ1-6
TGTGCCAGCTCAAACGAATGGCCGAGGGCTTTC	CASSNEWPRAF	-	TRBV18	TRBJ2-7
TGTGCCAGCGGCCCGGACAGGGTGGGAGAGACCCAGTACTTC	CASGPDRVGETQYF	TRBD1	TRBV7-9	TRBJ2-5
TGTGCCATCAGTCAGGGTACGGCGTACGAGCAGTACTTC	CAISQGTAYEQYF	-	TRBV10-3	TRBJ2-7
TGTGCCAGCAGCAAAGAGGGGGTGGAGGAGCAGTACTTC	CASSKEGVEEQYF	-	TRBV21-1	TRBJ2-7
TGTGCCAGCAGTCCATTCCAAGGGACAGCCTCTGGAAACACCATATATTTT	CASSPFQGTASGNTIYF	TRBD1	TRBV7-2	TRBJ1-3
TGTGCCAGCAGCGGGGGACTAACCTTCTACGAGCAGTACTTC	CASSGGLTFYEQYF	TRBD2	TRBV6-1	TRBJ2-7
TGCAGCGTTGTGGGACAGCCGAACACTGAAGCTTTCTTT	CSVVGQPNTEAFF	TRBD1	TRBV29-1	TRBJ1-1
TGTGCCAGCAGCGCCGGACTAGCGGGGGTTGAGACCCAGTACTTC	CASSAGLAGVETQYF	TRBD2	TRBV11-3	TRBJ2-5
TGCAGCGTGTGGGACCCGGCGGTAGCGGGGAGCGAGCAGTACTTC	CSVWDPAVAGSEQYF	TRBD2	TRBV29-1	TRBJ2-7
TGTGCCAGCAGCTCGAGGACATGGTTGACCTATGGCTACACCTTC	CASSSRTWLTYGYTF	-	TRBV7-2	TRBJ1-2
TGCGCCAGCAGCTTGAGGGCTGCCGGGACTAGCGGGCTTACTTCCTACGAGCAGTACTTC	CASSLRAAGTSGLTSYEQYF	TRBD2	TRBV5-1	TRBJ2-7
TGTGCCAGCACGGGGGGACTGAACACTGAAGCTTTCTTT	CASTGGLNTEAFF	-	TRBV18	TRBJ1-1
TGTGCCAGCAAAATGACAGGGGGAAACATTCAGTACTTC	CASKMTGGNIQYF	TRBD1	TRBV2	TRBJ2-4